This is a list of T cell receptor beta chains from one sample in a study of blood T cell repertoires in COVID-19. Method: immunoSEQ multiplex PCR; TCRdb's copy keeps in-frame clones and lacks some. The sample lists 40,000 to 55,000 clones, about 89% occurring once. Specimen: peripheral blood. Receptors originate from a man between 65 and 80 years old with active COVID-19. Each CDR3 is given with its conserved first and last residue. The D gene is left open where the match is weak. Only part of the rows carry a size: once, few, many, or a class if the clone is expanded.

-,-,TRBJ2-3,TRBV5-1,20,TGCGCCAGCAGCTTGGCCGCCAACCGGCGGGGGCTCCTGGACCGAGATACGCAGTATTTT,CASSLAANRRGLLDRDTQYF
-,-,TRBJ1-1,TRBV28,12,TGTGCCAGCAGTCGACAGGTCACTGAAGCTTTCTTT,CASSRQVTEAFF
-,TRBD1,TRBJ2-5,TRBV5-4,14,TGTGCCAGCAGCCTCGACAGGGGGCAAGAGACCCAGTACTTC,CASSLDRGQETQYF
-,-,TRBJ1-2,TRBV6-2/TRBV6-3,13,TGTGCCAGCAGCGACAGCATAAACTATGGCTACACCTTC,CASSDSINYGYTF
once,TRBD2,TRBJ2-6,TRBV9,17,TGTGCCAGCAGCATAGCGGGGGGACCCCCTGGGGCCAACGTCCTGACTTTC,CASSIAGGPPGANVLTF
-,-,TRBJ1-4,TRBV5-1,13,TGCGCCAGCAGCTTGGGACAGCCCGAAAAACTGTTTTTT,CASSLGQPEKLFF
-,-,TRBJ1-1,TRBV6-5,13,TGTGCCAGCAGCACAAGGGAGGGCACTGAAGCTTTCTTT,CASSTREGTEAFF
-,-,TRBJ2-7,TRBV14,13,TGTGCCAGCAGCCAAGGGACAAAATACGAGCAGTACTTC,CASSQGTKYEQYF
few,-,TRBJ1-2,TRBV4-1,14,TGCGCCAGCAGCCAAGTCGTCAGGAACTATGGCTACACCTTC,CASSQVVRNYGYTF
-,TRBD1,TRBJ2-2,TRBV19,16,TGTGCCAGTAGTACTCCGGGACAGGGCTTCACCGGGGAGCTGTTTTTT,CASSTPGQGFTGELFF
once,-,TRBJ1-6,TRBV7-2,13,TGTGCCAGCAGCTTAGACAGCCTTTCACCCCTCCACTTT,CASSLDSLSPLHF
-,-,TRBJ2-7,TRBV28,12,TGTGCCAGCAGTCGAGGCCCCTACGAGCAGTACTTC,CASSRGPYEQYF
-,-,TRBJ1-4,TRBV12-3/TRBV12-4,12,TGTGCCAGCAGCCGCTCGGACAGACAACTGTTTTTT,CASSRSDRQLFF
-,-,TRBJ2-3,TRBV5-1,16,TGCGCCAGCTCCGGAGGGGGGGACTGGTTAGCAGATACGCAGTATTTT,CASSGGGDWLADTQYF
-,-,TRBJ2-5,TRBV15,16,TGTGCCACCAGCAGTAACAGCGGTAGAATTCAGGAGACCCAGTACTTC,CATSSNSGRIQETQYF
-,TRBD1,TRBJ1-4,TRBV9,14,TGTGCCAGCAGCTTCCGGGACAGTTCGCAAAAACTGTTTTTT,CASSFRDSSQKLFF
-,TRBD2,TRBJ2-2,TRBV7-2,16,TGTGCCAGCAGCCCGGGGGGTCCATTTACGTCCGGGGAGCTGTTTTTT,CASSPGGPFTSGELFF
-,-,TRBJ1-2,TRBV5-1,16,TGCGCCAGCAGCTTGGATCTCGCAGCCGGCGGGTATGGCTACACCTTC,CASSLDLAAGGYGYTF
once,TRBD1,TRBJ1-4,TRBV6-5,16,TGTGCCAGCAGTTACCGGAGGGGGCGAACTAATGAAAAACTGTTTTTT,CASSYRRGRTNEKLFF
-,TRBD1,TRBJ2-3,TRBV7-3,16,TGTGCCAGCAGCTCCCGAGCGGGACAGGGTCCAGATACGCAGTATTTT,CASSSRAGQGPDTQYF
-,-,TRBJ1-1,TRBV21-1,20,TGTGCCAGCAGCCTCCCTCAGGGGGCTCACCCTTCGTTCATGAACACTGAAGCTTTCTTT,CASSLPQGAHPSFMNTEAFF
-,TRBD1,TRBJ2-1,TRBV5-1,16,TGCGCCAGCAGCTTGGCCGGGGCAGGGGGCTACAATGAGCAGTTCTTC,CASSLAGAGGYNEQFF
-,-,TRBJ1-3,TRBV19,13,TGTGCCAGTAACCCGACAGGTGGAGACACCATATATTTT,CASNPTGGDTIYF
-,-,TRBJ2-7,TRBV6-4,14,TGTGCCAGCACCACCGGACTAGGGGGGTACGAGCAGTACTTC,CASTTGLGGYEQYF
once,TRBD2,TRBJ2-4,TRBV7-6,17,TGTGCCAGCAGCCCCGCGCTAGCGGGGGTCACCAAAAACATTCAGTACTTC,CASSPALAGVTKNIQYF
once,TRBD2,TRBJ2-1,TRBV11-2,15,TGTGCCAGCAGCCCGACTAGCGGGGGGGCCCATGAGCAGTTCTTC,CASSPTSGGAHEQFF